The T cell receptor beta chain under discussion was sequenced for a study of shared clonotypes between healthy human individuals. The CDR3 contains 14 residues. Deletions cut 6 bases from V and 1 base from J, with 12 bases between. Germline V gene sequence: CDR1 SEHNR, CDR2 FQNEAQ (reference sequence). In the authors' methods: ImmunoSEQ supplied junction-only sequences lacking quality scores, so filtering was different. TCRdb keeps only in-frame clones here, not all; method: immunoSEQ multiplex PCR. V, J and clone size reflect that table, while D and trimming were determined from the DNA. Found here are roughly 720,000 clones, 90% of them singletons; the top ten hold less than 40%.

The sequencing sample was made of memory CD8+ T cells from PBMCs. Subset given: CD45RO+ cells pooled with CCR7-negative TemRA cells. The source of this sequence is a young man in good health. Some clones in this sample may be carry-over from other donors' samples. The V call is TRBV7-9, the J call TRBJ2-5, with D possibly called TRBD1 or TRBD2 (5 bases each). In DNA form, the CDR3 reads TGTGCCAGCAGGTCGACCGGGACCCAAGAGACCCAGTACTTC. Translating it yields CASRSTGTQETQYF.